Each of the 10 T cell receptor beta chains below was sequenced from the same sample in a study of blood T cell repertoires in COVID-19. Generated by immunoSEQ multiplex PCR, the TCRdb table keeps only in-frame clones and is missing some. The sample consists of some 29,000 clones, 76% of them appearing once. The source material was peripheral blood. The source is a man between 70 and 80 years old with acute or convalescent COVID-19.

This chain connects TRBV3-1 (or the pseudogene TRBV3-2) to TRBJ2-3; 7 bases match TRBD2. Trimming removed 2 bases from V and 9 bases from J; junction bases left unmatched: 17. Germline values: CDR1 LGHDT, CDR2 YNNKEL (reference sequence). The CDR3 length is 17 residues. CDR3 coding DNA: TGTGCCAGCAGCCAATTGGATAGCGGGCTAGGACCTTTGACGCAGTATTTT. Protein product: CASSQLDSGLGPLTQYF.

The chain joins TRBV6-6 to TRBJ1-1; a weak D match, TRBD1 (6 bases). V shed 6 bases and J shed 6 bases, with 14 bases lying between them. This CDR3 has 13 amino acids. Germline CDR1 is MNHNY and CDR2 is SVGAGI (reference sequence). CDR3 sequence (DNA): TGTGCCAGCAGGGGAGGGGGGAATTCTGAAGCTTTCTTT. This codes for CASRGGGNSEAFF.

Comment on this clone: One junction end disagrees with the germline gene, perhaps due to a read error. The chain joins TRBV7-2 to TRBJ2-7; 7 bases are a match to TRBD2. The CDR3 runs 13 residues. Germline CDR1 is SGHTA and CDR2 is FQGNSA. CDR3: CASTLWGGYEQYF. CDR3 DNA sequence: TGTGCCAGCACCTTATGGGGGGGATACGAGCAGTACTTC.

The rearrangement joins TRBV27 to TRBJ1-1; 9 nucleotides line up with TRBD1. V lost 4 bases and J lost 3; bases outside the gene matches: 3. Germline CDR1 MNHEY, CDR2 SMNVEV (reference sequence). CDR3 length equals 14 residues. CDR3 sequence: CASSSQGADTEAFF. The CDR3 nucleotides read TGTGCCAGCAGTTCACAGGGGGCAGACACTGAAGCTTTCTTT.

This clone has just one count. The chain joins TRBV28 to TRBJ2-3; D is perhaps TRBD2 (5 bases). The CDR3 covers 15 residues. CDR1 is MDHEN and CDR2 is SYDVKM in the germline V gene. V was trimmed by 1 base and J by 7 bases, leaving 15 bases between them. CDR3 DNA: TGTGCCAGCAGTTTATTTGGACTGACGACGAATACGCAGTATTTT. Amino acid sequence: CASSLFGLTTNTQYF.

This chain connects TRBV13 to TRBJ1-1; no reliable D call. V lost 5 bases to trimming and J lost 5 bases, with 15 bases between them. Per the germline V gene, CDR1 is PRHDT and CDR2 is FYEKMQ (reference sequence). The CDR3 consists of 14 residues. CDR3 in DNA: TGTGCCAGCAGCCTATATCGGGGTTGGACTGAAGCTTTCTTT. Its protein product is CASSLYRGWTEAFF.

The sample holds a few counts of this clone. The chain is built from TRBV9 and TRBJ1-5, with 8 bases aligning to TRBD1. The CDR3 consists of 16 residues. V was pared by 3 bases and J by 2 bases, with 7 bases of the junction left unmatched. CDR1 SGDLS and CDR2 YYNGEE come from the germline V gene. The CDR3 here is CASSEGDRYGNQPQHF. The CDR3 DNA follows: TGTGCCAGCAGCGAAGGGGACAGGTATGGCAATCAGCCCCAGCATTTT.

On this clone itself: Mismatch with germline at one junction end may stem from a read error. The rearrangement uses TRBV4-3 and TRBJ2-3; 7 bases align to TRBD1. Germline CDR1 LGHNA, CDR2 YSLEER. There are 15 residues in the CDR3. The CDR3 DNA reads TGCGCCAGCAGCGAAGAGAAGGGGGCGGTTGATACGCAGTATTTT. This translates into CASSEEKGAVDTQYF.

The CDR3 region is CASRSGVPDTQYF. The CDR3 DNA follows: TGTGCCAGCAGAAGCGGGGTACCAGATACGCAGTATTTT. The chain uses TRBV12-3 or TRBV12-4 and TRBJ2-3, with 7 positions matching TRBD2. With 6 bases clipped from V and 4 bases from J, the junction kept 4 bases outside the gene matches. CDR3 length: 13 amino acids.

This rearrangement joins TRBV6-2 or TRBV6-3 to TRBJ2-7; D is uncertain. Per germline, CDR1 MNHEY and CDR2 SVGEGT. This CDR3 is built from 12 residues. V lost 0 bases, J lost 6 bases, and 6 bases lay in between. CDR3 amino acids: CASSYSDTEQYF. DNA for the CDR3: TGTGCCAGCAGTTACTCAGACACCGAGCAGTACTTC.